These 4 T cell receptor beta chains were all obtained from the same sample, sequenced in a study of control samples from healthy donors and cancer patients. Sequencing was performed with immunoSEQ multiplex PCR; in TCRdb, only in-frame clones are kept and a portion is missing. The sample includes around 58,000 clones, around 90% of them seen just once. The specimen sequenced was blood. The receptors were sampled from a man aged 50 to 60 in good health.

This chain links TRBV28 with TRBJ1-1, with TRBD1 as a possible D gene (5 bases). The germline gives CDR1 MDHEN, CDR2 SYDVKM. V was pared by 8 bases and J by 3 bases, with 16 bases between. There are 14 residues in the CDR3. Here the CDR3 DNA reads TGTGCCAGCCTCGCAGGGTACCTGGACACTGAAGCTTTCTTT. Translation gives CASLAGYLDTEAFF. The entire variable domain, with the rest obtained from reference TRBV28 and TRBJ1-1, is as follows: DVKVTQSSRYLVKRTGEKVFLECVQDMDHENMFWYRQDPGLGLRLIYFSYDVKMKEKGDIPEGYSVSREKKERFSLILESASTNQTSMYLCASLAGYLDTEAFFGQGTRLTVV.

The chain carries TRBV5-1 and TRBJ2-2, with 10 bases fitting TRBD2. This CDR3 is built from 18 residues. CDR1 and CDR2 from the germline V gene are SGHRS and YFSETQ. V lost 2 bases and J lost 1; bases outside the gene matches: 8. CDR3 coding DNA: TGCGCCAGCAGCTTAACGACTAGCGGGTGGATGAACACCGGGGAGCTGTTTTTT. Its translation is CASSLTTSGWMNTGELFF.

This chain connects TRBV9 to TRBJ2-3; TRBD2 aligns across 7 bases. Losses at the gene ends were 0 bases for V and 9 bases for J; bases not matched to a gene: 4. This CDR3 spans 13 amino acids. CDR1 and CDR2 from the germline V gene are SGDLS and YYNGEE. DNA of the CDR3: TGTGCCAGCAGCGTAGACGGCGGGAGCACGCAGTATTTT. Its protein product is CASSVDGGSTQYF. Full variable domain (remainder filled in from reference TRBV9 and TRBJ2-3): DSGVTQTPKHLITATGQRVTLRCSPRSGDLSVYWYQQSLDQGLQFLIQYYNGEERAKGNILERFSAQQFPDLHSELNLSSLELGDSALYFCASSVDGGSTQYFGPGTRLTVL.

This chain connects TRBV12-3 or TRBV12-4 to TRBJ2-5; 7 nucleotides line up with TRBD1. V was clipped by 2 bases and J by 4 bases; unmatched bases: 1. CDR3 length equals 13 residues. The CDR3 bases are TGTGCCAGCAGTTTATCAGGGGGAGAGACCCAGTACTTC. Translated, it gives CASSLSGGETQYF.